The 15 T cell receptor beta chains in this list originate from one sample, sequenced in a study of control samples from healthy donors and cancer patients. Repertoires were generated with immunoSEQ multiplex PCR, while TCRdb's copy carries only in-frame clones and drops some. The repertoire holds about 170,000 clones, with 93% as singletons. The material sequenced was blood. These TCRs come from a woman in her sixties in good health.

This chain joins TRBV19 and TRBJ1-4, with TRBD1 matching over 10 bases. Unmatched junction bases numbered 7, after V lost 3 bases and J lost 3 bases. This CDR3 is 17 amino acids long. The germline gives CDR1 LNHDA, CDR2 SQIVND (reference sequence). The CDR3 DNA reads TGTGCCAGTAGTATTTGGGGGACAGGGGTCCCTAATGAAAAACTGTTTTTT. Residues: CASSIWGTGVPNEKLFF. The full variable domain, its missing parts supplied by reference TRBV19 and TRBJ1-4, is DGGITQSPKYLFRKEGQNVTLSCEQNLNHDAMYWYRQDPGQGLRLIYYSQIVNDFQKGDIAEGYSVSREKKESFPLTVTSAQKNPTAFYLCASSIWGTGVPNEKLFFGSGTQLSVL.

This clone was observed a few times. The chain has TRBV27 and TRBJ1-2; unclear D gene. CDR1 and CDR2 (germline): MNHEY, SMNVEV (reference sequence). Deletions cut 6 bases from V and 8 bases from J, with 10 bases between. The CDR3 consists of 11 residues. As DNA, the CDR3 is TGTGCCAGCAGCCGAACTAAGGGCTACACCTTC. Amino acids: CASSRTKGYTF.

The sample holds one count of this clone. V is TRBV2 and J is TRBJ2-3; D uncertain. The CDR3 is made up of 14 amino acids. Per the germline V gene, CDR1 is SNHLY and CDR2 is FYNNEI. V lost 2 bases to trimming and J lost 0 bases, with 6 bases between them. DNA for the CDR3: TGTGCCAGCAGTGAATACCTTAGCACAGATACGCAGTATTTT. Encoded protein: CASSEYLSTDTQYF.

The J gene is TRBJ1-1, the V gene TRBV4-3, with D uncertain. Germline V lookup: CDR1 LGHNA, CDR2 YSLEER. This CDR3 contains 18 residues. Deletions cut 0 bases from V and 3 bases from J, with 20 bases between. The DNA of the CDR3 is TGCGCCAGCAGCCAAGAAGGATTTGGATTCGCAGGTTACACTGAAGCTTTCTTT. Translating it yields CASSQEGFGFAGYTEAFF.

The V call is TRBV18, the J call TRBJ2-3; TRBD2 matches at 15 bases. After removal of 2 bases from V and 2 bases from J, the junction contained 2 bases not matched to a gene. This CDR3 comprises 17 residues. The V gene's germline CDR1 is KGHSH and CDR2 LQKENI. CDR3 amino acids: CASSPRTSGGATDTQYF. CDR3 DNA sequence: TGTGCCAGCTCACCAAGGACTAGCGGGGGGGCCACAGATACGCAGTATTTT.

V and J are TRBV11-2 and TRBJ2-5; TRBD1 or TRBD2 may be the D gene (5 bases each). The CDR3 sequence is 16 residues long. Germline V gives CDR1 SGHAT, CDR2 FQNNGV. Trimming removed 5 bases at V and 5 bases at J, with 21 bases between. The CDR3 sequence: CASSPGTQRVGETQYF. The CDR3 nucleotides read TGTGCCAGCAGCCCCGGGACCCAAAGGGTCGGTGAGACCCAGTACTTC.

The rearrangement joins TRBV27 to TRBJ2-2; D unresolved. The CDR3 is 15 amino acids. The V gene lost 2 bases and the J gene lost 1 base, with 8 bases spanning the gap. CDR1 is MNHEY and CDR2 is SMNVEV in the germline V gene (reference sequence). The CDR3 reads CASSLIPLNTGELFF. CDR3 bases: TGTGCCAGCAGTTTAATTCCCCTGAACACCGGGGAGCTGTTTTTT.

This chain links TRBV4-3 with TRBJ1-1, with no clear D. Trimming removed 1 base from V and 2 bases from J, with 8 bases in between. In germline, CDR1 is LGHNA, CDR2 YSLEER. This CDR3 is 14 amino acids long. Written as DNA, the CDR3 is TGCGCCAGCAGCCAAGTTACGGGTAACACTGAAGCTTTCTTT. Protein: CASSQVTGNTEAFF.

V usage is TRBV11-2 and J usage is TRBJ2-3; TRBD2 matches 11 bases. Germline CDR1 SGHAT, CDR2 FQNNGV. This CDR3 contains 15 residues. Trimming took 5 bases from V and 7 from J; bases not matched to a gene: 8. CDR3 nucleotide sequence: TGTGCCAGCAGCCCATCTAGCGGGGGGATACATACGCAGTATTTT. It encodes CASSPSSGGIHTQYF.

V is TRBV10-3 and J is TRBJ2-2, with D uncertain. V gave up 4 bases and J gave up 0 bases, with 9 bases separating them. The CDR3 has 15 residues. Germline CDR1 is ENHRY and CDR2 is SYGVKD. The CDR3 loop is CAISGGPSNTGELFF. CDR3 in DNA: TGTGCCATCAGTGGTGGGCCATCGAACACCGGGGAGCTGTTTTTT.

This rearrangement joins TRBV19 to TRBJ2-2; 8 bases align to TRBD2. V lost 5 bases and J lost 3; bases outside the gene matches: 5. Germline V gene sequence: CDR1 LNHDA, CDR2 SQIVND (reference sequence). The CDR3 covers 15 residues. In DNA, the CDR3 is TGTGCCAGTAGTCGGGGGGGCCGAGACACCGGGGAGCTGTTTTTT. This sequence encodes CASSRGGRDTGELFF.

The V call is TRBV15, the J call TRBJ1-5, with D possibly matching TRBD1 (5 bases). The length of the CDR3 is 15 residues. Trimming cost V 3 bases and J 1 base, with 10 bases left between them. Germline lookup yields CDR1 LNHNV and CDR2 YYDKDF (reference sequence). CDR3 in amino acids: CATSSPGGSNQPQHF. The CDR3 nucleotides are TGTGCCACCAGCAGCCCGGGGGGGAGCAATCAGCCCCAGCATTTT.

V gene TRBV19 combines with J gene TRBJ1-5; maybe TRBD1 (5 bases). This CDR3 is built from 14 residues. V shed 5 bases and J shed 6 bases, with 14 bases lying between them. CDR1 is LNHDA and CDR2 is SQIVND in the germline V gene (reference sequence). The DNA of the CDR3 is TGTGCCAGTAGTCCGACAGATCGGGGTCAGCCCCAGCATTTT. Translated: CASSPTDRGQPQHF. Together with reference TRBV19 and TRBJ1-5, the CDR3 gives the full variable domain: DGGITQSPKYLFRKEGQNVTLSCEQNLNHDAMYWYRQDPGQGLRLIYYSQIVNDFQKGDIAEGYSVSREKKESFPLTVTSAQKNPTAFYLCASSPTDRGQPQHFGDGTRLSIL.

V gene TRBV7-9 combines with J gene TRBJ1-1; a possible D gene is TRBD1 (6 bases). The CDR3 consists of 14 residues. Trimming left V 3 bases short and J 1 base short, with 9 bases between. Per germline, CDR1 SEHNR and CDR2 FQNEAQ (reference sequence). The CDR3 region has the DNA TGTGCCAGCAGCTTTGGACAGTGGAACACTGAAGCTTTCTTT. Its protein is CASSFGQWNTEAFF.

The chain links TRBV28 to TRBJ1-1; D is unclear. The CDR3 contains 11 residues. V was pared by 6 bases and J by 11 bases, with 13 bases between. The V gene's germline CDR1 is MDHEN and CDR2 SYDVKM. The CDR3 loop reads CASSFPGSAFF. In DNA, the CDR3 is TGTGCCAGCAGCTTCCCCGGATCCGCTTTCTTT.